Sequencing of this T cell receptor (beta chain) was carried out in a study of blood T cell repertoires in COVID-19. Methods used by the authors: Estimation of nucleated cell counts relied on the amplification of reference gene primers. Method: immunoSEQ multiplex PCR; TCRdb's copy keeps in-frame clones and lacks some. V and J calls and clone size follow that table, whereas D and trimming were derived from the DNA. Of over 150,000 clones listed, 80% to 90% are singletons. V shed 6 bases, J shed 2 bases, and the junction held 6 bases outside the gene matches. The CDR3 loop spans 15 amino acids. Germline V lookup: CDR1 SGHRS, CDR2 YFSETQ. Assignments of participants to cohorts depended upon their own reported clinical history. Cohort 3 recovered donors had two negative PCRs, clearance, or symptom resolution.

The receptor comes from a man between 45 and 60 years old who had recovered from COVID-19. The chain uses TRBV5-1 and TRBJ2-3; 10 nucleotides line up with TRBD2. The sample taken for sequencing was PBMCs or T cells enriched from blood (not recorded which). The CDR3 region is CASTPLAGFTDTQYF. The DNA of the CDR3 is TGCGCCAGCACGCCACTAGCGGGGTTCACAGATACGCAGTATTTT.